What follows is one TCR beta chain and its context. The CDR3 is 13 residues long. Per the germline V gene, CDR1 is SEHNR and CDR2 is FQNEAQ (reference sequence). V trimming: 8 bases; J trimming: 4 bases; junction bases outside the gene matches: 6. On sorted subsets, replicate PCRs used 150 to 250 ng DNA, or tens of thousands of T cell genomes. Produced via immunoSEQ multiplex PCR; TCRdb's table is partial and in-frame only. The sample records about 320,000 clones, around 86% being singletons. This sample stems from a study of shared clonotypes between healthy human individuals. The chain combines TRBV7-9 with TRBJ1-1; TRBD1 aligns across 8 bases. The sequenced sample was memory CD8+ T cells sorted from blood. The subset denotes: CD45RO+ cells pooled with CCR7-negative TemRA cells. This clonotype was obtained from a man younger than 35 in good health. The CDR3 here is CASSGQGGTEAFF. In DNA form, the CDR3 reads TGTGCCAGCTCTGGACAGGGCGGCACTGAAGCTTTCTTT.